The following is a T cell receptor (beta chain) sequence with its context. Unmatched junction bases numbered 4, after V lost 0 bases and J lost 3 bases. Germline lookup yields CDR1 SGHRS and CDR2 YFSETQ. The CDR3 has 16 residues. This sample is part of a study of cytomegalovirus exposure and HLA in healthy donors. On the study more broadly: Earlier, 117 million unique TCR beta sequences were recovered from approximately 180 million T cells by an analysis.

Primers included in the PCR were 60 Vbeta and 13 Jbeta primers. Sequenced by immunoSEQ multiplex PCR; TCRdb stores in-frame clones only, minus some. The sample spans about 120,000 clones; the ten largest clones claim roughly 6.6%. This receptor was obtained from a man between 35 and 55 years old in good health and CMV-seropositive. Specimen: PBMCs. The gene calls are TRBV5-1 and TRBJ2-7; 12 bases agree with TRBD2. CDR3 sequence: CASSLGPTSGGYEQYF. The CDR3 nucleotides are TGCGCCAGCAGCTTGGGCCCGACTAGCGGGGGCTACGAGCAGTACTTC.